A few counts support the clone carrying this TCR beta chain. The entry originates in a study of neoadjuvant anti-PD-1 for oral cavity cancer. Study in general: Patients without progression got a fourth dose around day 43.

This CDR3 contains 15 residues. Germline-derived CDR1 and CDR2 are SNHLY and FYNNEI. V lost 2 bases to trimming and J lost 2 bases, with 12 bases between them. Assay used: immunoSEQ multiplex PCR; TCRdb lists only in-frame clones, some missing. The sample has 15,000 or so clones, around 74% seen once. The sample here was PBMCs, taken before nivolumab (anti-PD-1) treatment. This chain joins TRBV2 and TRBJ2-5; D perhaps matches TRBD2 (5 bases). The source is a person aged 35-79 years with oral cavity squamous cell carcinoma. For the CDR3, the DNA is TGTGCCAGCAGTGAATTGAGCGGAATGCAAGAGACCCAGTACTTC. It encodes CASSELSGMQETQYF. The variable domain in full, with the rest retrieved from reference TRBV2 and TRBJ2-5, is EPEVTQTPSHQVTQMGQEVILRCVPISNHLYFYWYRQILGQKVEFLVSFYNNEISEKSEIFDDQFSVERPDGSNFTLKIRSTKLEDSAMYFCASSELSGMQETQYFGPGTRLLVL.